This is a list of T cell receptor beta chains from one sample in a study of PD-L1 blockade in urothelial cancer. TCRdb's table, derived via immunoSEQ multiplex PCR, lists solely in-frame clones and lacks some. The sample contains almost 90,000 clones, roughly 89% of which appear only once. The sample here was PBMCs, taken around atezolizumab (anti-PD-L1) treatment. These receptors originate from a man aged 55 to 70 with urothelial cancer. CDR3s include the opening cysteine and the closing phenylalanine or tryptophan. The order of the fields is clone size, CDR3 length, D gene, V gene, J gene, CDR3 protein, CDR3 DNA. D genes are given only for firm matches. The listing skips clone size in some rows; elsewhere it reads once, few, many or a size class.

abundance: NA
len: 15
d_gene: NA
v_gene: TRBV5-1
j_gene: TRBJ2-1
CDR3aa: CASSFLARGQNEQFF
CDR3nt: TGCGCCAGCAGCTTCCTAGCGCGGGGGCAGAATGAGCAGTTCTTC

abundance: few
len: 10
d_gene: NA
v_gene: TRBV29-1
j_gene: TRBJ2-1
CDR3aa: CSAADNEQFF
CDR3nt: TGCAGCGCCGCGGACAATGAGCAGTTCTTC

abundance: NA
len: 12
d_gene: NA
v_gene: TRBV28
j_gene: TRBJ1-2
CDR3aa: CASITGSGGYTF
CDR3nt: TGTGCCAGCATTACAGGGTCTGGTGGCTACACCTTC

abundance: few
len: 13
d_gene: TRBD1
v_gene: TRBV11-1
j_gene: TRBJ1-5
CDR3aa: CASSATGGQPQHF
CDR3nt: TGTGCCAGCAGCGCCACAGGGGGTCAGCCCCAGCATTTT

abundance: NA
len: 15
d_gene: TRBD2
v_gene: TRBV7-2
j_gene: TRBJ2-7
CDR3aa: CASSLGRAGPYEQYF
CDR3nt: TGTGCCAGCAGCTTGGGGAGGGCGGGCCCCTACGAGCAGTACTTC

abundance: NA
len: 18
d_gene: NA
v_gene: TRBV5-1
j_gene: TRBJ2-1
CDR3aa: CASSFRPRGAVYYNEQFF
CDR3nt: TGCGCCAGCAGCTTTCGACCCCGAGGAGCGGTGTATTACAATGAGCAGTTCTTC

abundance: NA
len: 12
d_gene: TRBD1
v_gene: TRBV29-1
j_gene: TRBJ2-7
CDR3aa: CSGRQGTYEQYF
CDR3nt: TGCAGCGGGAGACAGGGGACCTACGAGCAGTACTTC

abundance: NA
len: 17
d_gene: TRBD2
v_gene: TRBV4-3
j_gene: TRBJ2-2
CDR3aa: CASSQERTSLASGELFF
CDR3nt: TGCGCCAGCAGCCAAGAAAGGACTAGCTTGGCATCCGGGGAGCTGTTTTTT

abundance: once
len: 16
d_gene: TRBD2
v_gene: TRBV30
j_gene: TRBJ2-7
CDR3aa: CAWSPLAGGPDYEQYF
CDR3nt: TGTGCCTGGAGTCCTCTAGCGGGGGGGCCGGACTACGAGCAGTACTTC

abundance: NA
len: 16
d_gene: TRBD1
v_gene: TRBV19
j_gene: TRBJ2-7
CDR3aa: CASSLGTGEVSYEQYF
CDR3nt: TGTGCCAGTAGTTTGGGGACAGGGGAAGTCTCCTACGAGCAGTACTTC

abundance: NA
len: 16
d_gene: TRBD2
v_gene: TRBV5-1
j_gene: TRBJ2-1
CDR3aa: CASSLSTSGGYNEQFF
CDR3nt: TGCGCCAGCAGCCTATCCACTAGCGGGGGATACAATGAGCAGTTCTTC

abundance: NA
len: 15
d_gene: NA
v_gene: TRBV27
j_gene: TRBJ1-4
CDR3aa: CASRYRTANNEKLFF
CDR3nt: TGTGCCAGCCGTTACCGGACAGCCAATAATGAAAAACTGTTTTTT

abundance: NA
len: 18
d_gene: NA
v_gene: TRBV10-3
j_gene: TRBJ1-3
CDR3aa: CAIEGGPPGSPSGNTIYF
CDR3nt: TGTGCCATCGAGGGCGGCCCTCCGGGGTCTCCCTCTGGAAACACCATATATTTT

abundance: NA
len: 21
d_gene: TRBD2
v_gene: TRBV4-3
j_gene: TRBJ2-1
CDR3aa: CASSQDWHSGRAARDYIEQFF
CDR3nt: TGCGCCAGCAGCCAAGATTGGCACAGCGGGAGGGCCGCCAGGGACTACATTGAGCAGTTCTTC

abundance: NA
len: 16
d_gene: TRBD1
v_gene: TRBV9
j_gene: TRBJ1-2
CDR3aa: CASRVSPGQGNYGYTF
CDR3nt: TGTGCCAGCAGAGTGAGTCCGGGACAGGGGAACTATGGCTACACCTTC

abundance: NA
len: 17
d_gene: NA
v_gene: TRBV21-1
j_gene: TRBJ1-5
CDR3aa: CASSKEEYREFNQPQHF
CDR3nt: TGTGCCAGCAGCAAAGAGGAGTACAGGGAGTTCAATCAGCCCCAGCATTTT

abundance: NA
len: 14
d_gene: NA
v_gene: TRBV5-1
j_gene: TRBJ1-2
CDR3aa: CASSSGQSYYGYTF
CDR3nt: TGCGCCAGCAGCTCCGGACAGAGTTACTATGGCTACACCTTC

abundance: NA
len: 16
d_gene: TRBD1
v_gene: TRBV4-1
j_gene: TRBJ2-3
CDR3aa: CASSSTPGQGVDTQYF
CDR3nt: TGCGCCAGCAGCTCGACCCCGGGACAGGGGGTAGATACGCAGTATTTT

abundance: NA
len: 15
d_gene: NA
v_gene: TRBV14
j_gene: TRBJ2-3
CDR3aa: CASSRGSYATDTQYF
CDR3nt: TGTGCCAGCAGCCGAGGGAGTTATGCCACAGATACGCAGTATTTT

abundance: NA
len: 15
d_gene: NA
v_gene: TRBV28
j_gene: TRBJ2-1
CDR3aa: CASSFPQDIYNEQFF
CDR3nt: TGTGCCAGCAGTTTCCCCCAGGACATTTACAATGAGCAGTTCTTC